This T cell receptor beta chain emerged from a study of blood T cell repertoires in COVID-19. Study in general: Sources were T cells, B-cell-depleted T cells, or PBMCs; the material itself was cDNA or gDNA.

Patients at the Seattle site were enrolled during active infection and followed longitudinally. In the study's own analysis: By means of reference gene primer amplification, nucleated cell counts were estimated. The protocol was immunoSEQ multiplex PCR, while the TCRdb copy is restricted to in-frame clones and leaves out a portion. That table supplies the V and J calls and clone size; D and trimming were determined from the DNA. This sample has some 200,000 clones, with about 85% found just once. The receptor's source is a woman of 80 years or more with COVID-19, enrolled during active disease. The specimen sequenced was peripheral blood.

Written as DNA, the CDR3 is TGCAGTGCCTGGGGCCCAAACATTCAGTACTTC. Its protein product is CSAWGPNIQYF. The V call is TRBV20-1, the J call TRBJ2-4; possibly TRBD1 for D (5 bases). CDR3 length equals 11 residues. The V gene lost 6 bases and the J gene lost 6 bases, with 9 bases spanning the gap. Germline CDR1 reads DFQATT; CDR2 reads SNEGSKA (reference sequence).